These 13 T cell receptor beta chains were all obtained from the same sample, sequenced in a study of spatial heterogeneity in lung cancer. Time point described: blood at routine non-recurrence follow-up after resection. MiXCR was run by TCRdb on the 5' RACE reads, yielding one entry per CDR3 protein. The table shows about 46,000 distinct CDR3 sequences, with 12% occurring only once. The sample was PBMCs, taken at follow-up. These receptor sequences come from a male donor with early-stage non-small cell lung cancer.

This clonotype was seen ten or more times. This CDR3 is CASSLEGSNQPQHF. DNA of the CDR3: TGCGCCAGCAGCTTGGAGGGTAGCAATCAGCCCCAGCATTTT. The V call is TRBV5-1, the J call TRBJ1-5; D call uncertain. CDR1 and CDR2 from the germline V gene are SGHRS and YFSETQ. Trimming pared 0 bases from V and 0 bases from J, leaving 4 bases between. The CDR3 contains 14 residues.

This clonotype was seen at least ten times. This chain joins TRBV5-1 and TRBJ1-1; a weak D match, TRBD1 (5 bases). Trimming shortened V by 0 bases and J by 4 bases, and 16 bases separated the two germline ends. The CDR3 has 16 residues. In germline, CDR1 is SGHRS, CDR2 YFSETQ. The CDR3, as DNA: TGCGCCAGCAGCTTGGATTGGTCAGGGATGGTCACTGAAGCTTTCTTT. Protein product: CASSLDWSGMVTEAFF.

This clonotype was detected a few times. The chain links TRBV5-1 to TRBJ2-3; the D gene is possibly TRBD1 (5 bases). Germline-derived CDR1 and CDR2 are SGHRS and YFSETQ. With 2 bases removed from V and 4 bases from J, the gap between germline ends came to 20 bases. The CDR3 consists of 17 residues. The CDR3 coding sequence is TGCGCCAGCAGCTTAAGCAAAGCCCAGGGCAATGCAGATACGCAGTATTTT. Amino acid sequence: CASSLSKAQGNADTQYF.

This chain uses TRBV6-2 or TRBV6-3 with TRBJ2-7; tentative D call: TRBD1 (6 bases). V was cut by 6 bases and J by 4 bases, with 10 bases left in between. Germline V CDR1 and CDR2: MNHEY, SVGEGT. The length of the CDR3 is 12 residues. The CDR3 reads CASSQTGYEQYF. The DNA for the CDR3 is TGTGCCAGCAGCCAGACAGGATACGAGCAGTACTTC.

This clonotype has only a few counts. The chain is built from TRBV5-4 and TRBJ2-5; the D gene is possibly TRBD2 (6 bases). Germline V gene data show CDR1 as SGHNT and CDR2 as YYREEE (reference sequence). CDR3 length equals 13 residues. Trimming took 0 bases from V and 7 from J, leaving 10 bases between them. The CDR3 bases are TGTGCCAGCAGCTTGGGACTAGATGTGACCCAGTACTTC. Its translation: CASSLGLDVTQYF.

The CDR3, as DNA: TGTGCCAGCAGTTTAGGGACAGGCTCCTACAATGAGCAGTTCTTC. Amino acids: CASSLGTGSYNEQFF. The V call is TRBV27, the J call TRBJ2-1; 8 bases are a match to TRBD1. Germline-derived CDR1 and CDR2 are MNHEY and SMNVEV (reference sequence). This CDR3 has 15 amino acids. After removal of 2 bases from V and 0 bases from J, the junction contained 0 bases not matched to a gene.

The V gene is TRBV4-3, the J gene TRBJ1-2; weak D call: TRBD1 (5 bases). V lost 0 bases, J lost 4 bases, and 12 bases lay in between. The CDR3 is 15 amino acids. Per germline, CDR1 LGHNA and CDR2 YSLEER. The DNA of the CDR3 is TGCGCCAGCAGCCAAGATATCACAGGAATCTATGGCTACACCTTC. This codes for CASSQDITGIYGYTF.

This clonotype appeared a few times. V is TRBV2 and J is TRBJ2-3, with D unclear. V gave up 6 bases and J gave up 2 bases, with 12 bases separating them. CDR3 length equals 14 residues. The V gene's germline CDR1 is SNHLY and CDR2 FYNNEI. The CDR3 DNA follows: TGTGCCAGCAGAGAGGACGGATCCACAGATACGCAGTATTTT. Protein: CASREDGSTDTQYF.

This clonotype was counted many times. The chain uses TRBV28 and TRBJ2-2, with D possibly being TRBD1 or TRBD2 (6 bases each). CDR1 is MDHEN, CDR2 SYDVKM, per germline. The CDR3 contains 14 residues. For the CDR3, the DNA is TGTGCGAGCTCCATCCGGGGGCGAGGCGGGGAGCTGTTTTTT. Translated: CASSIRGRGGELFF.

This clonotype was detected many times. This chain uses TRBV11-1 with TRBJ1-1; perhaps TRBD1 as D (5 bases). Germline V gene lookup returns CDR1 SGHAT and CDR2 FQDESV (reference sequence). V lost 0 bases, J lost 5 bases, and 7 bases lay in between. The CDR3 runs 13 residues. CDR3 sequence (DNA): TGTGCCAGCAGCTTAGCCCGGGGGACTGAAGCTTTCTTT. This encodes CASSLARGTEAFF.

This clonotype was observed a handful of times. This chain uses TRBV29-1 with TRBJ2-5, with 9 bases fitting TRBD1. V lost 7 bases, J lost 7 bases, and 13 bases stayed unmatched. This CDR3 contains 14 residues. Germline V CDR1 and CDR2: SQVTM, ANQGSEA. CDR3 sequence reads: CSAHRDREEATQYF. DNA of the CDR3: TGCAGCGCCCACCGGGACAGGGAGGAGGCGACCCAGTACTTC.

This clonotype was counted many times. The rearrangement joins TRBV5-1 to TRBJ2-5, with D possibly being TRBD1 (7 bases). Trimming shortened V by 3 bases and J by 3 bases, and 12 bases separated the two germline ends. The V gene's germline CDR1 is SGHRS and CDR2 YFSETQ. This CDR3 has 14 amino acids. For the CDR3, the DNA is TGCGCCAGCAGCTCCCAGGGGGGAGAAGAGACCCAGTACTTC. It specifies CASSSQGGEETQYF.

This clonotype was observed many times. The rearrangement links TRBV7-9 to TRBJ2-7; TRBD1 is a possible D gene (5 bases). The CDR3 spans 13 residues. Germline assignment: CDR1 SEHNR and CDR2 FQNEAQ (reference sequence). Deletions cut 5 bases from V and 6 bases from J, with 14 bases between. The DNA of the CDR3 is TGTGCCAGCAGCCCGGCAGGGTATCGCGAGCAGTACTTC. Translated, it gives CASSPAGYREQYF.